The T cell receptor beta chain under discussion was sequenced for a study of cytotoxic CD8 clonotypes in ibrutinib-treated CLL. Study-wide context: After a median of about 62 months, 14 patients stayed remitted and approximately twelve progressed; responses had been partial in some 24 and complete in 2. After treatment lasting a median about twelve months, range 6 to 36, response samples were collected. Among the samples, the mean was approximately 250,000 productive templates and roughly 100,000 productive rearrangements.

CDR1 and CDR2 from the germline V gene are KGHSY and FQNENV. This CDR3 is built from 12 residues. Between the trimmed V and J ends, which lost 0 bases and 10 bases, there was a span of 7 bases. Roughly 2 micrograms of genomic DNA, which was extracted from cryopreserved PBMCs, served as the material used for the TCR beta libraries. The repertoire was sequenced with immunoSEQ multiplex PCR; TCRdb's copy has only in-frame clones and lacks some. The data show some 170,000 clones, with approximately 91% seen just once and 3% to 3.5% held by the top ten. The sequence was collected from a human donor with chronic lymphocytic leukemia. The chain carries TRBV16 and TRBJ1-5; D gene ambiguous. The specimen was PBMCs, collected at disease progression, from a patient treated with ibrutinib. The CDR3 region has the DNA TGTGCCAGCAGCCAATCACTCAGCCCCCAGCATTTT. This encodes CASSQSLSPQHF.